These T cell receptor beta chains were read from a single sample in a study of human T cells and chemical hapten exposure. TCRdb re-derived calls from the RACE reads in MiXCR, one entry per CDR3 protein. The data contain about 99,000 distinct CDR3 sequences, around 12% of them seen just once; the ten biggest clones take up 2% to 2.5%. Specimen: whole blood, collected in connection with sensitization to the hapten diphenylcyclopropenone (DPC). The source of these receptors is a woman aged 40 to 50 with alopecia areata. Some clones in this sample may be carry-over from other donors' samples. Both conserved end residues are part of each CDR3. The order of the fields is J gene, V gene, D gene, CDR3 protein. D genes are given only for firm matches.

j_gene: TRBJ2-2
v_gene: TRBV12-3/TRBV12-4
d_gene: -
CDR3aa: CASGTSNTGELFF

j_gene: TRBJ2-6
v_gene: TRBV20-1
d_gene: -
CDR3aa: CSARENLMSSGANVLTF

j_gene: TRBJ1-1
v_gene: TRBV4-1
d_gene: TRBD1
CDR3aa: CASSRQGFVTNTEAFF

j_gene: TRBJ2-1
v_gene: TRBV20-1
d_gene: TRBD2
CDR3aa: CSASGTSGQSYNEQFF

j_gene: TRBJ2-5
v_gene: TRBV6-1
d_gene: -
CDR3aa: CASSEVSGKETQYF

j_gene: TRBJ1-6
v_gene: TRBV7-9
d_gene: -
CDR3aa: CASSLIAGTSSPLHF

j_gene: TRBJ2-1
v_gene: TRBV12-3/TRBV12-4
d_gene: TRBD1
CDR3aa: CASSSRTGTYNEQFF

j_gene: TRBJ2-3
v_gene: TRBV24-1
d_gene: -
CDR3aa: CATSDSRASEDTQYF

j_gene: TRBJ2-1
v_gene: TRBV30
d_gene: TRBD2
CDR3aa: CACPPGRAYNEQFF

j_gene: TRBJ2-1
v_gene: TRBV30
d_gene: TRBD1
CDR3aa: CAWRRQGVGNEQFF

j_gene: TRBJ2-1
v_gene: TRBV20-1
d_gene: TRBD1
CDR3aa: CSARSRGGDSSYNEQFF

j_gene: TRBJ2-3
v_gene: TRBV29-1
d_gene: -
CDR3aa: CSVDGQGSDTQYF

j_gene: TRBJ2-3
v_gene: TRBV6-2/TRBV6-3
d_gene: -
CDR3aa: CASSPVGGYTDTQYF

j_gene: TRBJ2-2
v_gene: TRBV7-3
d_gene: TRBD2
CDR3aa: CASSLNLGLGGELFF

j_gene: TRBJ2-7
v_gene: TRBV29-1
d_gene: TRBD2
CDR3aa: CSVDSGKAYEQYF